This TCR beta chain stems from a study of blood T cell repertoires in COVID-19. The assay was immunoSEQ multiplex PCR, and TCRdb's table has in-frame clones only and misses some. Of about 270,000 clones listed, approximately 88% are singletons. Participants had their cohort set by participant-reported clinical history. CDR1 and CDR2 from the germline V gene are MDHEN and SYDVKM. The CDR3 is made up of 11 amino acids. V was cut by 6 bases and J by 8 bases, with 10 bases left in between. V is TRBV28 and J is TRBJ1-1, with D maybe TRBD1 (5 bases). Sequences were obtained from PBMCs or T cells enriched from blood (not recorded which). This clonotype was sampled from a woman between 25 and 40 years old who had recovered from COVID-19. The CDR3 protein is CASRGGWEAFF. In DNA, the CDR3 is TGTGCCAGCAGGGGGGGATGGGAAGCTTTCTTT. Filled out from reference TRBV28 and TRBJ1-1, the complete variable domain reads DVKVTQSSRYLVKRTGEKVFLECVQDMDHENMFWYRQDPGLGLRLIYFSYDVKMKEKGDIPEGYSVSREKKERFSLILESASTNQTSMYLCASRGGWEAFFGQGTRLTVV.